This TCR beta chain stems from a study of cytomegalovirus exposure and HLA in healthy donors. Findings of the study overall: HLA allele associations emerged for about 16,000 TCR beta sequences in a later analysis, at 0.05 false discovery rate.

Primers included in the PCR were 60 Vbeta and 13 Jbeta primers. Clones were sequenced by immunoSEQ multiplex PCR, and TCRdb holds only the in-frame ones, with some missing. The data show about 190,000 clones, more than 70% seen once. For this clone: What it binds is unknown.

It was healthy bone marrow donors who served as donors. This TCR was sampled from a man aged 25-40 years in good health and CMV-seropositive. Sequenced material: PBMCs.

The CDR3 is CASRLPGQGAYYGYTF. In DNA, the CDR3 is TGTGCCAGCAGACTTCCGGGACAGGGGGCTTACTATGGCTACACCTTC. The gene calls are TRBV19 and TRBJ1-2; TRBD1 matches 12 bases. CDR3 size: 16 residues. The V gene's germline CDR1 is LNHDA and CDR2 SQIVND (reference sequence). After removal of 9 bases from V and 3 bases from J, the junction contained 11 bases not matched to a gene. Full variable domain (outside the CDR3, taken from reference TRBV19 and TRBJ1-2): DGGITQSPKYLFRKEGQNVTLSCEQNLNHDAMYWYRQDPGQGLRLIYYSQIVNDFQKGDIAEGYSVSREKKESFPLTVTSAQKNPTAFYLCASRLPGQGAYYGYTFGSGTRLTVV.